This TCR beta chain was recorded in a study of post-analysis software for immune sequencing data (dated by TCRdb to between 2014 and 2016). Regarding the study in general: Relapsing-remitting, secondary progressive and progressive-relapsing multiple sclerosis were recorded as disease courses, and subtype annotation was lacking for some patients. The patient repertoires were set against ten to eleven previously published healthy control repertoires from donors whose ages ranged from about 6 to 25 years. A subset of samples was prepared in parallel using single-end sample barcoding, then pooled and co-amplified after Illumina adapter ligation.

TCR beta repertoires were profiled from peripheral blood of about a dozen young patients with multiple sclerosis to demonstrate the VDJtools post-analysis software. The multiple sclerosis patients were children and adolescents ranging in age from 6 to 15 years. This clonotype occurred many times. No cognate antigen has been identified for it. No clone much larger than this one lies a single base away; base qualities are absent. CDR1 and CDR2, per the germline V gene, are SGHDN and FVKESK. Compared with germline, V lacks 2 bases and J lacks 4 bases; bases without a gene match: 6. The CDR3 runs 16 residues from the cysteine to the phenylalanine. Only the CDR3 DNA stays, 48 bases, in frame from base 1. Receptor libraries were prepared by PCR. These reads were obtained on an Illumina HiSeq 2500. To reduce PCR and sequencing biases, unique molecular identifiers were built into the TCR beta cDNA libraries. Every 1 to 10 million input T cells yielded 500,000 or so cDNA molecules, meaning each molecule approximated one T cell. Patient libraries were prepared and sequenced with the same protocol used for the earlier healthy control dataset. Within a given batch, samples were prepared together, multiplexed and sequenced on the same HiSeq lane. The paper's processing steps were these. Raw barcoded reads were processed with MIGEC, and single-read molecular identifier groups were discarded before consensus assembly and CDR3 extraction. VDJtools was used for post-analysis of the clonotype tables, with diversity normalized by down-sampling every dataset to the smallest sample size. To correct batch-related cross-sample contamination, repertoire overlap clustering matched CDR3 amino acid sequences but not nucleotide sequences. TCRdb reanalyzed the raw reads on its own, using fastp at Q25 for trimming and MiXCR for clone calling, and kept in-frame beta chains. Rows are unified per CDR3 protein, each entry keeping the most common DNA and genes. The V and J calls shown here were made by TCRdb, not taken from the authors' results. The sample yields roughly 200,000 distinct CDR3 sequences; roughly 28% were counted once. The ten largest clonotypes hold 3% to 3.5% of the sample.

Points the paper makes about the study in general: Direct clustering with F measure revealed strong co-clustering of samples prepared in the same batch, which led to a batch-effect correction. Significantly higher frequencies in patients than in controls were found for five or six TRBV segments, including TRBV5-6, TRBV5-1 and TRBV20-1. The multiple sclerosis patient group was slightly younger than the control group. Multiple sclerosis patients had significantly lower normalized Chao1 diversity than controls, a result that suggests substantial peripheral T-cell clonal expansion.

Sequencing was carried out using blood. The source is a girl aged 2 to 17 with multiple sclerosis. The sequence joins TRBV14 to TRBJ2-7; 12 central nucleotides agree with TRBD2. The CDR3 is CASSQPTSGRWYEQYF. The bases read TGTGCCAGCAGCCAACCGACTAGCGGGAGATGGTACGAGCAGTACTTC.